The 30 T cell receptor beta chains presented below share a single source sample, sequenced in a study of blood T cell repertoires in COVID-19. Using immunoSEQ multiplex PCR, the repertoire was profiled, and TCRdb retains in-frame clones only, with some absent. The sample holds roughly 80,000 clones, 60% to 80% seen once. The specimen sequenced was peripheral blood. Receptor source: a human donor in a cohort sampled during active COVID-19.

This clone has just one count. This chain joins TRBV27 and TRBJ2-7; TRBD1 agrees at 9 bases. Per the germline V gene, CDR1 is MNHEY and CDR2 is SMNVEV (reference sequence). This CDR3 has 15 residues. V was pared by 5 bases and J by 2 bases, with 7 bases of the junction left unmatched. The CDR3 DNA reads TGTGCCAGCAGTCCCAGGACAGGGGCCACCTACGAGCAGTACTTC. Its translation is CASSPRTGATYEQYF.

Notes on this clone: This sample includes further DNA sequences coding for the same CDR3. The rearrangement joins TRBV5-5 to TRBJ2-3; D is unclear. Germline V CDR1 and CDR2: SGHKS, YYEKEE (reference sequence). The CDR3 has 14 amino acids. V was clipped by 0 bases and J by 2 bases, with 7 bases between them. The CDR3 region is CASSLAPNTDTQYF. Here the CDR3 DNA reads TGTGCCAGCAGCTTGGCCCCCAACACAGATACGCAGTATTTT.

The chain employs TRBV6-2 or TRBV6-3 and TRBJ2-7; TRBD2 matches at 11 bases. The CDR3 has 18 residues. V was clipped by 4 bases and J by 5 bases; unmatched bases: 16. Germline-derived CDR1 and CDR2 are MNHEY and SVGEGT. CDR3 in amino acids: CASSFRPAIAGGPDEQYF. CDR3 nucleotide sequence: TGTGCCAGCAGTTTCCGGCCAGCGATAGCGGGGGGGCCGGACGAGCAGTACTTC.

CDR3 loop: CASSLRVDTQYF. The CDR3 region has the DNA TGTGCCAGCAGTTTACGGGTTGATACGCAGTATTTT. The chain has TRBV12-3 or TRBV12-4 and TRBJ2-3; no definite D call. The V end lost 2 bases, the J end lost 6 bases, and 6 bases lay between the germline ends. The CDR3 is 12 amino acids.

V and J are TRBV18 and TRBJ1-1; D possibly corresponds to TRBD1 (6 bases). The CDR3 is 12 residues long. CDR1 is KGHSH, CDR2 LQKENI, per germline. V was cut by 6 bases and J by 11 bases, with 16 bases left in between. The DNA of the CDR3 is TGTGCCAGCTCCCTCTCACAGGGCTCCGCTTTCTTT. Translated, it gives CASSLSQGSAFF.

V usage is TRBV5-1 and J usage is TRBJ1-1; D is perhaps TRBD1 (6 bases). Germline lookup yields CDR1 SGHRS and CDR2 YFSETQ. Deletions cut 0 bases from V and 6 bases from J, with 15 bases between. The CDR3 runs 15 residues. CDR3 bases: TGCGCCAGCAGCTTGGTGGGGGGGGCCGGGGCTGAAGCTTTCTTT. This encodes CASSLVGGAGAEAFF.

The CDR3, as DNA: TGTGCCAGCTCAACCGGGAATAGCAATCAGCCCCAGCATTTT. It specifies CASSTGNSNQPQHF. The chain combines TRBV18 with TRBJ1-5, with no clear D. With 5 bases removed from V and 0 bases from J, the gap between germline ends came to 8 bases. From germline, CDR1 is KGHSH and CDR2 LQKENI. The length of the CDR3 is 14 residues.

A single count supports this clone. The V gene is TRBV7-2, the J gene TRBJ1-6; D unclear. The CDR3 totals 13 residues. Germline lookup yields CDR1 SGHTA and CDR2 FQGNSA. Trimming removed 5 bases from V and 8 bases from J, with 10 bases in between. This CDR3 is CASSLSGDSPLHF. CDR3 sequence (DNA): TGTGCCAGCAGCCTCTCCGGGGATTCACCCCTCCACTTT.

This chain uses TRBV7-7 with TRBJ2-7; TRBD1 is a possible D gene (5 bases). CDR1 SSHAT and CDR2 FNYEAQ come from the germline V gene (reference sequence). V was trimmed by 2 bases and J by 6 bases, leaving 11 bases between them. The CDR3 consists of 13 residues. This CDR3 is CASSLSSRGEQYF. Written as DNA, the CDR3 is TGTGCCAGCAGCTTATCCTCAAGGGGCGAGCAGTACTTC.

The rearrangement uses TRBV5-4 and TRBJ2-1, with 13 bases aligning to TRBD2. CDR3 length equals 15 residues. The trim removed 4 bases at V and 10 bases at J, leaving 8 bases unmatched. Germline V lookup: CDR1 SGHNT, CDR2 YYREEE (reference sequence). The CDR3 spells CASSLGLAGAREQFF. The CDR3 DNA follows: TGTGCCAGCAGCCTCGGACTAGCGGGGGCAAGGGAGCAGTTCTTC. Variable domain in full (rest from reference TRBV5-4 and TRBJ2-1): ETGVTQSPTHLIKTRGQQVTLRCSSQSGHNTVSWYQQALGQGPQFIFQYYREEENGRGNFPPRFSGLQFPNYSSELNVNALELDDSALYLCASSLGLAGAREQFFGPGTRLTVL.

The CDR3 protein is CASSRGGTLRLANEQFF. DNA for the CDR3: TGTGCCAGTAGTAGGGGGGGGACCTTAAGACTTGCCAATGAGCAGTTCTTC. The rearrangement uses TRBV19 and TRBJ2-1, with 7 bases that match TRBD2. The V and J ends lost 4 bases and 6 bases, in that order; junction bases with no gene match: 15. Germline CDR1 LNHDA, CDR2 SQIVND (reference sequence). The CDR3 covers 17 residues.

The chain carries TRBV7-8 and TRBJ2-7, with TRBD2 matching 11 bases. CDR3 length: 17 residues. Trimming took 5 bases from V and 9 from J; bases not matched to a gene: 18. Germline loops: CDR1 SGHVS, CDR2 FQNEAQ. CDR3 protein: CASSHELAGGIPLRQYF. CDR3 DNA: TGTGCCAGCAGCCACGAATTAGCGGGGGGGATCCCGTTGCGGCAGTACTTC.

The J gene is TRBJ1-6, the V gene TRBV28; D may be TRBD1 (6 bases). The CDR3 totals 15 residues. Germline CDR1 reads MDHEN; CDR2 reads SYDVKM. V was shortened by 8 bases and J by 3 bases, with 14 bases between the two germline ends. The CDR3 DNA reads TGTGCCAGCTACACAGGGTCTGTCTATAATTCACCCCTCCACTTT. Residues: CASYTGSVYNSPLHF. Based on the CDR3 plus reference TRBV28 and TRBJ1-6, the full variable domain is DVKVTQSSRYLVKRTGEKVFLECVQDMDHENMFWYRQDPGLGLRLIYFSYDVKMKEKGDIPEGYSVSREKKERFSLILESASTNQTSMYLCASYTGSVYNSPLHFGNGTRLTVT.

The chain has TRBV19 and TRBJ2-3, with a weak D call TRBD2 (6 bases). The CDR3 runs to 14 residues. V lost 4 bases and J lost 3, with 11 bases in between. Germline V gene sequence: CDR1 LNHDA, CDR2 SQIVND (reference sequence). CDR3 protein: CASSNAGRTDTQYF. In DNA form, the CDR3 reads TGTGCCAGTAGTAATGCGGGGAGGACAGATACGCAGTATTTT.

The rearrangement links TRBV11-2 to TRBJ1-2, with 8 bases matching TRBD1. CDR1 and CDR2 from the germline V gene are SGHAT and FQNNGV. The CDR3 consists of 17 residues. Losses at the gene ends were 2 bases for V and 2 bases for J; bases not matched to a gene: 10. CDR3 sequence (DNA): TGTGCCAGCAGCTTAAGGGCAGGGGGCGGCCAAAACTATGGCTACACCTTC. Its protein product is CASSLRAGGGQNYGYTF.

The chain combines TRBV5-1 with TRBJ1-1; 8 bases fit TRBD1. The CDR3 runs to 15 residues. Germline-derived CDR1 and CDR2 are SGHRS and YFSETQ. With V trimmed by 6 bases and J by 1 base, 8 bases remained unmatched. CDR3 DNA: TGCGCCAGCAACCCCCTCGGACAGGGGAACACTGAAGCTTTCTTT. Translated: CASNPLGQGNTEAFF.

In this sample, this clone turned up a few times. The chain couples TRBV7-9 to TRBJ2-7, with 7 bases fitting TRBD1. CDR3 length: 15 amino acids. Germline V CDR1 and CDR2: SEHNR, FQNEAQ (reference sequence). V gave up 4 bases and J gave up 5 bases; unmatched junction bases: 11. The CDR3 sequence is CASSSGQLMVDEQYF. The CDR3 nucleotides are TGTGCCAGCAGCTCGGGACAGCTAATGGTTGACGAGCAGTACTTC.

This clone occurred a few times. The chain joins TRBV5-6 to TRBJ1-1; no definite D call. The CDR3 extends over 13 amino acids. CDR1 is SGHDT and CDR2 is YYEEEE in the germline V gene. Deletions cut 4 bases from V and 6 bases from J, with 13 bases between. CDR3 sequence: CASSPRTAAEAFF. The CDR3 DNA is TGTGCCAGCAGCCCCCGAACGGCGGCTGAAGCTTTCTTT.

This clone was picked up one time. The rearrangement uses TRBV5-1 and TRBJ2-7, with 7 bases fitting TRBD1. V lost 2 bases and J lost 4; bases outside the gene matches: 9. Germline loops: CDR1 SGHRS, CDR2 YFSETQ. The CDR3 runs to 15 residues. The CDR3 protein is CASSLEGGQVYEQYF. The CDR3 bases are TGCGCCAGCAGCTTAGAAGGGGGCCAAGTGTACGAGCAGTACTTC.

In this sample, this clone turned up once. The chain combines TRBV5-5 with TRBJ2-2, with D uncertain. Germline-derived CDR1 and CDR2 are SGHKS and YYEKEE (reference sequence). This CDR3 comprises 13 residues. Trimming shortened V by 6 bases and J by 1 base, and 7 bases separated the two germline ends. Here the CDR3 reads CASTPQNTGELFF. The DNA of the CDR3 is TGTGCCAGCACCCCACAGAACACCGGGGAGCTGTTTTTT.

This rearrangement joins TRBV7-2 to TRBJ1-2; D is perhaps TRBD1 (5 bases). The CDR3 runs to 15 residues. The germline V gene encodes CDR1 SGHTA and CDR2 FQGNSA. The V end lost 2 bases, the J end lost 3 bases, and 13 bases lay between the germline ends. The CDR3 DNA reads as TGTGCCAGCAGCTTACAGGGAGGAATGGACTATGGCTACACCTTC. Protein sequence: CASSLQGGMDYGYTF.

The chain combines TRBV4-2 with TRBJ2-3; 11 bases agree with TRBD2. The CDR3 runs 19 residues. The germline gives CDR1 LGHNA, CDR2 YNFKEQ. Germline trimming cut 0 bases from V and 3 bases from J; bases unmatched to any gene: 11. CDR3 region: CASSQDWIAGGLGTDTQYF. The CDR3, as DNA: TGTGCCAGCAGCCAAGATTGGATAGCGGGGGGGCTTGGAACAGATACGCAGTATTTT.

The V call is TRBV5-8, the J call TRBJ1-5, with D unresolved. The CDR3 is 17 residues long. Deletions cut 0 bases from V and 2 bases from J, with 15 bases between. Per the germline V gene, CDR1 is SGHTS and CDR2 is YDEGEE. The CDR3 DNA sequence: TGTGCCAGCAGCTTGGAGTTGGCAGGTAGCGGCAATCAGCCCCAGCATTTT. Residues: CASSLELAGSGNQPQHF.

The rearrangement uses TRBV6-6 and TRBJ1-3, with a tentative D call TRBD1 (5 bases). The CDR3 covers 15 residues. CDR1 is MNHNY, CDR2 SVGAGI, per germline (reference sequence). V was pared by 2 bases and J by 0 bases, with 8 bases between. DNA of the CDR3: TGTGCCAGCAGTTACGATGACAGCTCTGGAAACACCATATATTTT. Encoded protein: CASSYDDSSGNTIYF.

V and J are TRBV19 and TRBJ1-1; 10 positions match TRBD1. CDR3 length: 14 residues. V was clipped by 7 bases and J by 4 bases; unmatched bases: 6. Germline V gene sequence: CDR1 LNHDA, CDR2 SQIVND (reference sequence). CDR3 amino acids: CASIGWDRGTEAFF. As DNA, the CDR3 is TGTGCCAGTATAGGTTGGGACAGGGGCACTGAAGCTTTCTTT.

This chain links TRBV7-2 with TRBJ1-6; TRBD1 might be the D (5 bases). Germline values: CDR1 SGHTA, CDR2 FQGNSA. The CDR3 contains 16 residues. V lost 5 bases, J lost 4 bases, and 15 bases lay in between. CDR3 DNA sequence: TGTGCCAGCAGCCAAGGTGGGGGGTATTATAATTCACCCCTCCACTTT. It translates to CASSQGGGYYNSPLHF.

The CDR3 nucleotides read TGTGCCCGATCCCATTTTTGGGGGCAGCAGAGAAACACCATATATTTT. This gives the protein CARSHFWGQQRNTIYF. The V and J genes are TRBV30 and TRBJ1-3; weak D call: TRBD1 (6 bases). The V end was cut by 8 bases, the J end by 5 bases, with 25 bases between. CDR3 length equals 16 residues. Germline-derived CDR1 and CDR2 are GTSNPN and SVGIG (reference sequence).

This chain connects TRBV24-1 to TRBJ1-1; 8 bases line up with TRBD1. Germline V gene lookup returns CDR1 KGHDR and CDR2 SFDVKD. V gave up 3 bases and J gave up 5 bases; unmatched junction bases: 16. The CDR3 extends over 18 amino acids. The CDR3 sequence is CATSDINAPDRVETEAFF. Written as DNA, the CDR3 is TGTGCCACCAGTGATATCAATGCCCCGGACAGGGTAGAAACTGAAGCTTTCTTT.

The chain is built from TRBV5-1 and TRBJ1-1; D might be TRBD1 (5 bases). V was pared by 1 base and J by 7 bases, with 11 bases between. The CDR3 runs to 13 residues. CDR1 and CDR2 (germline): SGHRS, YFSETQ. The CDR3 region has the DNA TGCGCCAGCAGCTTGTCAGGGATCGGTGAAGCTTTCTTT. Amino acid sequence: CASSLSGIGEAFF.

This clone appeared a few times. The gene calls are TRBV5-1 and TRBJ2-1; 8 nucleotides align to TRBD1. The CDR3 totals 17 residues. V shed 4 bases, J shed 0 bases, and the junction held 9 bases outside the gene matches. Germline V CDR1 and CDR2: SGHRS, YFSETQ. CDR3 bases: TGCGCCAGCAGCCCCTCCGGACAGGGTAGCTCCTACAATGAGCAGTTCTTC. Residues: CASSPSGQGSSYNEQFF.